This TCR beta chain was captured by sequencing in a study of T-cell reconstitution after alpha-beta-depleted transplantation in children. TCRbeta library preparation incorporated unique molecular identifiers. One entry per CDR3 protein, called by TCRdb with MiXCR from the PCR reads. Here the sample spans some 840,000 distinct CDR3 sequences, around 15% being singletons. Regarding this clonotype: Its antigen is undetermined.

The study, taken as a whole, reports: A year post-transplant, T-cell counts and diversity derived mostly from newly produced T cells.

The receptor was isolated from a male patient younger than 18 who had a stem cell transplant for acute lymphoblastic leukemia, so the T cells may come from the graft donor. The material was PBMCs, mostly from graft donor cells, obtained 360 days after TCRalphabeta/CD19-depleted stem cell transplant.

DNA of the CDR3: TGTGCCAGCAACCTCGGACTAGCGGGAGAGACCCAGTACTTC. Translating it yields CASNLGLAGETQYF. J is TRBJ2-5 and V is TRBV12-3 or TRBV12-4, with 11 bases fitting TRBD2. With V trimmed by 7 bases and J by 4 bases, 5 bases remained unmatched. This CDR3 is 14 amino acids long.